This record covers a single T cell receptor beta chain. Its antigen is unidentified. These data come from a study of shared clonotypes between healthy human individuals. The table came from immunoSEQ multiplex PCR; TCRdb's copy has only in-frame clones and leaves some out. The data contain more than 550,000 clones, 90% of them seen just once; the ten biggest clones take up less than 40%. Study-level points and caveats: Sampling involved blood alone; tissue repertoires likely differ. Naive subsets typically showed greater estimated richness than memory subsets.

Germline CDR1 is LGHNA and CDR2 is YSLEER. With 0 bases removed from V and 4 bases from J, the gap between germline ends came to 13 bases. The CDR3 is 16 amino acids. The sequencing input was memory CD8+ T cells from PBMCs. Stated subset: CD45RO+ cells pooled with CCR7-negative TemRA cells. This receptor was taken from a man aged 18 to 35 in good health. Some clones in this sample may be carry-over from other donors' samples. The chain combines TRBV4-3 with TRBJ2-1; D gene unclear. The CDR3, as DNA: TGCGCCAGCAGCCAAGATCGTGTAGCACCTTACAATGAGCAGTTCTTC. Amino acids: CASSQDRVAPYNEQFF.